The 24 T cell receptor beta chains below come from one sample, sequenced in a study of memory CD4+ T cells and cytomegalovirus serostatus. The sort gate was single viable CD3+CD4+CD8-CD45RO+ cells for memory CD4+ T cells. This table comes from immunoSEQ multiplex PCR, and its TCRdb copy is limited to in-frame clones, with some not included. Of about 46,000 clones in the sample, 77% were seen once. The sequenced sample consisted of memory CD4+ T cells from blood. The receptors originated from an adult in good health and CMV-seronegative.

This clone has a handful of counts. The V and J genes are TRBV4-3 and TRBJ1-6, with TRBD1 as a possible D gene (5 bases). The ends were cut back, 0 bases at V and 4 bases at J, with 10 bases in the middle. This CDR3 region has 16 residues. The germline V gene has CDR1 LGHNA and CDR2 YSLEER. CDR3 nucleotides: TGCGCCAGCAGCCAAGAGTGGGGGATTTATAATTCACCCCTCCACTTT. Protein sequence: CASSQEWGIYNSPLHF.

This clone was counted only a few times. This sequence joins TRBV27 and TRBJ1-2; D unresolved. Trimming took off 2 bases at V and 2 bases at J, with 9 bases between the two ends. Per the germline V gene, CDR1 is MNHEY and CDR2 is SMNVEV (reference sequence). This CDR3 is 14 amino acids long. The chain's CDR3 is CASSLRPQNYGYTF. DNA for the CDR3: TGTGCCAGCAGTTTACGCCCGCAAAACTATGGCTACACCTTC.

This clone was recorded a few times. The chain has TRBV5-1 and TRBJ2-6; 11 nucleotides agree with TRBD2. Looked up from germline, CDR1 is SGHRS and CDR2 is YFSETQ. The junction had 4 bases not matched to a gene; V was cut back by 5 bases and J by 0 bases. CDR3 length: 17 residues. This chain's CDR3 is CASRGLAGDSGANVLTF. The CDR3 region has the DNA TGCGCCAGCAGAGGACTAGCGGGCGACTCTGGGGCCAACGTCCTGACTTTC.

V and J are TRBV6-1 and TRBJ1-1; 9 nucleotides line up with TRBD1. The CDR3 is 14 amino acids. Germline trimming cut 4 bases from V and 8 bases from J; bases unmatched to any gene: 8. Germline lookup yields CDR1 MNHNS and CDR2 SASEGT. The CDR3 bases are TGTGCCAGCAGTGGAGGGACAGGGACCACCGAAGCTTTCTTT. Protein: CASSGGTGTTEAFF.

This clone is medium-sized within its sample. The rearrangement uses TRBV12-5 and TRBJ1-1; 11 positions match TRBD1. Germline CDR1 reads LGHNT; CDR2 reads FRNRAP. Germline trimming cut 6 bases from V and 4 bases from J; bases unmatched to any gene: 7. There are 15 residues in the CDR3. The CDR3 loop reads CASGGQGAKSTEAFF. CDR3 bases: TGTGCTAGTGGAGGACAGGGGGCGAAAAGCACTGAAGCTTTCTTT.

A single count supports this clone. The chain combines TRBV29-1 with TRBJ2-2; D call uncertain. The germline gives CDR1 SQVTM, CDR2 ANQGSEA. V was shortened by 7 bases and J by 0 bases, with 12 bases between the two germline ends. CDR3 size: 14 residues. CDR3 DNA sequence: TGCAGCGCCCCGGGCAGGTCGAACACCGGGGAGCTGTTTTTT. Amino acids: CSAPGRSNTGELFF.

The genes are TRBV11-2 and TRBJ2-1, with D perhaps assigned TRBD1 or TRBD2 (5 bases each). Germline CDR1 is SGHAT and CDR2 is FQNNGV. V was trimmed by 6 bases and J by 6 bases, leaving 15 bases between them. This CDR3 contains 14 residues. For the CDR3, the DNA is TGTGCCAGCAGTGGGGACGGAGGTTTCAATGAGCAGTTCTTC. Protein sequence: CASSGDGGFNEQFF.

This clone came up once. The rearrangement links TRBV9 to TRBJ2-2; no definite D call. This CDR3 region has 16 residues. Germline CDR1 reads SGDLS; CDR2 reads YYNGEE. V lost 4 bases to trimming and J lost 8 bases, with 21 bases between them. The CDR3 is CASSPRARPVPGELFF. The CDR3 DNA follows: TGTGCCAGCAGCCCTCGGGCCCGACCCGTACCGGGGGAGCTGTTTTTT.

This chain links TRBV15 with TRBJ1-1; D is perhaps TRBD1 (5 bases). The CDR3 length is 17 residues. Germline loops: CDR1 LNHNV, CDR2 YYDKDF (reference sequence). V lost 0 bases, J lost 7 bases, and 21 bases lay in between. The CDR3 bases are TGTGCCACCAGCAGAGATCAGTATGGGCAGGGCAAGGATGAAGCTTTCTTT. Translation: CATSRDQYGQGKDEAFF.

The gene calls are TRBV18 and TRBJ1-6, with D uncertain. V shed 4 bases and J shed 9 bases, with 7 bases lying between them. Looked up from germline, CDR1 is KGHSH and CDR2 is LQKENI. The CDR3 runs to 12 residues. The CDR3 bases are TGTGCCAGCTCACGTTTCAGTTCACCCCTCCACTTT. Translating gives CASSRFSSPLHF.

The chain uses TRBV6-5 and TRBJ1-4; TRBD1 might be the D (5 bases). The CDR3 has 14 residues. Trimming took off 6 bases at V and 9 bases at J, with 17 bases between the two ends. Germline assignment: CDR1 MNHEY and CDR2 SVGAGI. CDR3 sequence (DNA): TGTGCCAGCAGCGAAAGGGGCTCTAAGAAAAAACTGTTTTTT. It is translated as CASSERGSKKKLFF.

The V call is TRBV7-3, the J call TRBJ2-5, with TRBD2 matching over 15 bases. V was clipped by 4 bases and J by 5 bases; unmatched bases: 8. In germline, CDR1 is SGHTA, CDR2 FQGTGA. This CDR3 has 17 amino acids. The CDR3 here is CASSSLGTSGGLETQYF. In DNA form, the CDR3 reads TGTGCCAGCAGCTCACTAGGGACTAGCGGGGGGTTGGAGACCCAGTACTTC.

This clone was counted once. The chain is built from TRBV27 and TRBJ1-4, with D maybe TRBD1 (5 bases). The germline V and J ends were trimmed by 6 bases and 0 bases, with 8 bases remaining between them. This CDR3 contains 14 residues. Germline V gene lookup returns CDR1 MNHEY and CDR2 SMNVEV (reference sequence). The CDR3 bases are TGTGCCAGCAGCCGGACACCAACTAATGAAAAACTGTTTTTT. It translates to CASSRTPTNEKLFF.

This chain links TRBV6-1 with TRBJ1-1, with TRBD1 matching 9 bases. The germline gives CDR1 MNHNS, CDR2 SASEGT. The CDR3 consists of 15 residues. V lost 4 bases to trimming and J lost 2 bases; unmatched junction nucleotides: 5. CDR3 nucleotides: TGTGCCAGCAGTGCTTACAGGGGGCCAAACACTGAAGCTTTCTTT. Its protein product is CASSAYRGPNTEAFF.

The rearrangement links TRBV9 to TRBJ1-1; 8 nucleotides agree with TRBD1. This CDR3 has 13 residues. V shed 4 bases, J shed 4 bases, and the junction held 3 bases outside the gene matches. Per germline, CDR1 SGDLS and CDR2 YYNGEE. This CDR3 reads CASSITGGTEAFF. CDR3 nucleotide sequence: TGTGCCAGCAGCATTACAGGGGGCACTGAAGCTTTCTTT.

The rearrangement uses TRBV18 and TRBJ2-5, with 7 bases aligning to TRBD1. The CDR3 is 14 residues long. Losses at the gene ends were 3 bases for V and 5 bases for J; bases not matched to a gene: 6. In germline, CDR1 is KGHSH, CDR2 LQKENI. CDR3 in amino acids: CASSPTGDEETQYF. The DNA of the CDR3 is TGTGCCAGCTCACCCACAGGGGATGAGGAGACCCAGTACTTC. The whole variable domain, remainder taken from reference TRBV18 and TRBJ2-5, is NAGVMQNPRHLVRRRGQEARLRCSPMKGHSHVYWYRQLPEEGLKFMVYLQKENIIDESGMPKERFSAEFPKEGPSILRIQQVVRGDSAAYFCASSPTGDEETQYFGPGTRLLVL.

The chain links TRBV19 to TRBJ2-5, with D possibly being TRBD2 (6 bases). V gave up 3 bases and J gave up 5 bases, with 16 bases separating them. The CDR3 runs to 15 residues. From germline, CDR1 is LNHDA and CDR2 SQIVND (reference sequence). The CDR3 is CASSIARGPQETQYF. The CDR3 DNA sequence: TGTGCCAGTAGTATTGCGCGGGGACCCCAGGAGACCCAGTACTTC. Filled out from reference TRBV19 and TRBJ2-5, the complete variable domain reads DGGITQSPKYLFRKEGQNVTLSCEQNLNHDAMYWYRQDPGQGLRLIYYSQIVNDFQKGDIAEGYSVSREKKESFPLTVTSAQKNPTAFYLCASSIARGPQETQYFGPGTRLLVL.

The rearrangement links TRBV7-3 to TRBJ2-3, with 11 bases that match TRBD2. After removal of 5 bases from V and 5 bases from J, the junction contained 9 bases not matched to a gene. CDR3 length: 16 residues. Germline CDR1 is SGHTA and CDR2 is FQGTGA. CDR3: CASSRYSGGAGDTQYF. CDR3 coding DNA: TGTGCCAGCAGCAGATATAGCGGGGGGGCCGGAGATACGCAGTATTTT.

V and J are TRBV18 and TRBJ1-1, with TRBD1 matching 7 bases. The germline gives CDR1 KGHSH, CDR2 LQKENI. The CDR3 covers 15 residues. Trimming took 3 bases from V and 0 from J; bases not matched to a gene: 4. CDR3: CASSPLGQMNTEAFF. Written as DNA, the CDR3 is TGTGCCAGCTCACCCCTGGGACAGATGAACACTGAAGCTTTCTTT.

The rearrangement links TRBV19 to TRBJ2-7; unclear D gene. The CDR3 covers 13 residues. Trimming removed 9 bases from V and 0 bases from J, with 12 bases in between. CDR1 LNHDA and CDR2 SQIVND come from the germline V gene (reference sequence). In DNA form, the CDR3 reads TGTGCCAGCGGCCGCGGCAGCTCCTACGAGCAGTACTTC. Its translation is CASGRGSSYEQYF.

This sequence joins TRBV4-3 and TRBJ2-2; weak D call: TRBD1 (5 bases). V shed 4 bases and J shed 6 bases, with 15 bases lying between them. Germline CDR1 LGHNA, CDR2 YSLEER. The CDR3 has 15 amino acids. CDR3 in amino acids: CASSPQQARAGELFF. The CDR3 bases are TGCGCCAGCAGCCCTCAACAGGCTCGAGCCGGGGAGCTGTTTTTT.

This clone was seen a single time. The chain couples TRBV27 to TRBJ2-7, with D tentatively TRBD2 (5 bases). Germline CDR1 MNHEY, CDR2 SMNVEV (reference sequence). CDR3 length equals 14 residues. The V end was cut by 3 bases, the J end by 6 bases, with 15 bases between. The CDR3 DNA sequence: TGTGCCAGCAGTTTCCGGGGAATCGGTTCCGAGCAGTACTTC. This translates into CASSFRGIGSEQYF.

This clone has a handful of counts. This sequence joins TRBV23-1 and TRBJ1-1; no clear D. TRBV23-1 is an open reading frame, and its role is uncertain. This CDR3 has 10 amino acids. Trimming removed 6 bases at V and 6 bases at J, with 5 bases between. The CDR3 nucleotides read TGCGCCAGCAGCCCTCCTGAAGCTTTCTTT. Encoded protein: CASSPPEAFF.

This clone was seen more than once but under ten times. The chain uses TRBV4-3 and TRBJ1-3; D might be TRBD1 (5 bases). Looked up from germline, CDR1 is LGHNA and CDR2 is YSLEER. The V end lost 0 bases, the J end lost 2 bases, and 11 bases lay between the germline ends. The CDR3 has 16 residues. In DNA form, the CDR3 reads TGCGCCAGCAGCCAAGATCCGGCAGGGCCTGGAAACACCATATATTTT. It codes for CASSQDPAGPGNTIYF.